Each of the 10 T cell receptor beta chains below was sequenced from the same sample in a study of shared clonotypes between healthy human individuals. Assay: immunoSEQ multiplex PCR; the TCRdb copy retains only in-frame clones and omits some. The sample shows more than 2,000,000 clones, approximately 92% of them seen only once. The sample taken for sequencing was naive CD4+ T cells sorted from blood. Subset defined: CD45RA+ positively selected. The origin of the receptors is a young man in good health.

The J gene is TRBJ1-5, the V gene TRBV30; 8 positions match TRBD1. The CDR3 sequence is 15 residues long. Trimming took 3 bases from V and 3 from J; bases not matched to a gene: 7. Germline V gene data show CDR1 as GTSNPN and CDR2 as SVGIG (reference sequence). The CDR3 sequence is CAWSLDRGINQPQHF. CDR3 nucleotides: TGTGCCTGGAGCCTCGACAGGGGTATCAATCAGCCCCAGCATTTT.

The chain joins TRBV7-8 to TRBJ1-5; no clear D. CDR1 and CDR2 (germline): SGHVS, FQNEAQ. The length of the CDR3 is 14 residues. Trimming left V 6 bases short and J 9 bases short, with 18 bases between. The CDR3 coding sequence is TGTGCCAGCAGTCCGTGGTCAGGTTACTCGCCCCAGCATTTT. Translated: CASSPWSGYSPQHF.

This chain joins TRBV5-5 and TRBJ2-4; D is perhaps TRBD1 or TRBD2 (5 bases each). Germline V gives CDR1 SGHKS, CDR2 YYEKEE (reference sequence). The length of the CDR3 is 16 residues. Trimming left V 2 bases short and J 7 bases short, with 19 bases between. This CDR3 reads CASSFGLLGGTNIQYF. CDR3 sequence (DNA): TGTGCCAGCAGCTTTGGTTTACTTGGGGGTACGAACATTCAGTACTTC.

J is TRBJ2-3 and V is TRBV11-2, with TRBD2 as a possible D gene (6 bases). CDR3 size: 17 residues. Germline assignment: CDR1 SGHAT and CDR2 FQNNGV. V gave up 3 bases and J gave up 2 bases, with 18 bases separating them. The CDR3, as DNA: TGTGCCAGCAGCTTCCGGAGTGGACTAACGTTCACAGATACGCAGTATTTT. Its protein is CASSFRSGLTFTDTQYF.

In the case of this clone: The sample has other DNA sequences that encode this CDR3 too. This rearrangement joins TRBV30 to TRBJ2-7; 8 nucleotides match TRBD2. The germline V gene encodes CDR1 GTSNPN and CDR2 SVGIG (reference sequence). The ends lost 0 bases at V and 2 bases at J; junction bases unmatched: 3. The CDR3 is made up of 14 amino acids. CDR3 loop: CAWSVDGRAYEQYF. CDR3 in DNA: TGTGCCTGGAGTGTAGACGGGAGGGCCTACGAGCAGTACTTC.

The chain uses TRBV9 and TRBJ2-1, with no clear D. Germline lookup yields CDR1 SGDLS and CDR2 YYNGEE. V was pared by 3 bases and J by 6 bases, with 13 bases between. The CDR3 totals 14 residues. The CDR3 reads CASSEQVLGNEQFF. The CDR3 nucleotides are TGTGCCAGCAGCGAGCAGGTTCTGGGCAATGAGCAGTTCTTC. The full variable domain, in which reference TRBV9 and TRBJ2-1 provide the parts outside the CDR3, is DSGVTQTPKHLITATGQRVTLRCSPRSGDLSVYWYQQSLDQGLQFLIQYYNGEERAKGNILERFSAQQFPDLHSELNLSSLELGDSALYFCASSEQVLGNEQFFGPGTRLTVL.

The CDR3 spells CASSSKSAGNTIYF. CDR3 nucleotides: TGTGCCAGCAGCTCGAAGTCGGCTGGAAACACCATATATTTT. V usage is TRBV11-2 and J usage is TRBJ1-3; no clear D gene. The V end lost 4 bases, the J end lost 2 bases, and 9 bases lay between the germline ends. Per the germline V gene, CDR1 is SGHAT and CDR2 is FQNNGV. CDR3 size: 14 residues.

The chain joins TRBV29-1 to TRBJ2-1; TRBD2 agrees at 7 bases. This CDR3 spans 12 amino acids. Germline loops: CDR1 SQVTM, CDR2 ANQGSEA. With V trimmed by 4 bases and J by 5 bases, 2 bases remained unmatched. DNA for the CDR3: TGCAGCGTTGGGGAGGGAAACAATGAGCAGTTCTTC. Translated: CSVGEGNNEQFF.

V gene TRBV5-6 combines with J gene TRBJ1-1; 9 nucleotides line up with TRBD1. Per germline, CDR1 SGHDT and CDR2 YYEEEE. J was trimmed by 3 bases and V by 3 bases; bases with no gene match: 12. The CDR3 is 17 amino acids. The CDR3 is CASSYSLLRTGDTEAFF. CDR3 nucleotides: TGTGCCAGCAGCTACTCTCTCTTGAGGACAGGGGACACTGAAGCTTTCTTT.

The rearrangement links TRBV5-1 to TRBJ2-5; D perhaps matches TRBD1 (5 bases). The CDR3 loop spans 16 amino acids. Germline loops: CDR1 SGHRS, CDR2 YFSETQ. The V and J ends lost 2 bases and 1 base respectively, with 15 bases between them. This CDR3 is CASSFGGAAIQETQYF. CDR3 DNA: TGCGCCAGCAGCTTCGGTGGGGCCGCGATCCAAGAGACCCAGTACTTC.